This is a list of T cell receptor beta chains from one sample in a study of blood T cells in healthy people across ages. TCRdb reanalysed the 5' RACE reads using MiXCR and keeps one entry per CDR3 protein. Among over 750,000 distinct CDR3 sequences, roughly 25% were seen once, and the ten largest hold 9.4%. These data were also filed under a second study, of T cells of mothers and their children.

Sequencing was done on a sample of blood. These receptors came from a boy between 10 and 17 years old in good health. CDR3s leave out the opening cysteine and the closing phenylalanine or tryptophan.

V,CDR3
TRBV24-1,ARNQPQH
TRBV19,ATQTSGGFGTDTQY
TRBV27,ASSPTDKNTEAF
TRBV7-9,ASRPRYSTDTQY
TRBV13,ASSRRPTSGATYEQY
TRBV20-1,RAEQGGEQY
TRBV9,ASSVGPGVVSSYNEQF
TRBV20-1,SAKDHRGSTEAF
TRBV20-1,SATVLGQGYEQY
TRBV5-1,ASSLETLGYNEQF
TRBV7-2,ASSQGQLNTGELF
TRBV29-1,SVLGTEYGYT
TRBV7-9,ASSSSSVWQF
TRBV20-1,SARPLGPSGTQF
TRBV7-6,ASSLTKDRPSYEQY
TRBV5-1,ASSPELSLAGTYEQY